This T cell receptor beta chain emerged from a study of blood T cell repertoires in COVID-19. Sequencing was performed with immunoSEQ multiplex PCR; in TCRdb, only in-frame clones are kept and a portion is missing. The table lists hundreds of thousands of clones, approximately 80% of them singletons. The V end was cut by 5 bases, the J end by 1 base, with 9 bases between. Looked up from germline, CDR1 is SGHDT and CDR2 is YYEEEE. The CDR3 length is 13 residues. The chain links TRBV5-6 to TRBJ1-1; D not certain. This receptor was taken from a woman older than 75 with acute or convalescent COVID-19. The source material was peripheral blood. The CDR3 region has the DNA TGTGCCAGCAGTTTGCCGGGGAACACTGAAGCTTTCTTT. Amino acid sequence: CASSLPGNTEAFF. The full variable domain, with the rest looked up from reference TRBV5-6 and TRBJ1-1, is DAGVTQSPTHLIKTRGQQVTLRCSPKSGHDTVSWYQQALGQGPQFIFQYYEEEERQRGNFPDRFSGHQFPNYSSELNVNALLLGDSALYLCASSLPGNTEAFFGQGTRLTVV.